One sample yielded the 27 T cell receptor beta chains listed below, sequenced in a study of blood T cell repertoires in COVID-19. Only in-frame clones appear in the TCRdb table, and some are missing; sequencing was by immunoSEQ multiplex PCR. Of under 350,000 clones listed, roughly 86% are singletons. Source material: PBMCs or T cells enriched from blood (not recorded which). The receptors derive from a woman aged 18-35 years who had recovered from COVID-19.

The V call is TRBV6-5, the J call TRBJ2-2, with TRBD2 identical over 8 bases. CDR3 length: 13 amino acids. V lost 7 bases, J lost 6 bases, and 4 bases stayed unmatched. Germline V gives CDR1 MNHEY, CDR2 SVGAGI. CDR3 residues: CASMPGLAGELFF. The CDR3 DNA sequence: TGTGCCAGCATGCCGGGACTAGCCGGGGAGCTGTTTTTT.

The rearrangement joins TRBV10-2 to TRBJ1-2; D uncertain. The CDR3 contains 13 residues. V was shortened by 3 bases and J by 1 base, with 6 bases between the two germline ends. Germline V gene lookup returns CDR1 WSHSY and CDR2 SAAADI. The CDR3 sequence: CASSDRFNYGYTF. DNA of the CDR3: TGCGCCAGCAGTGACAGGTTTAACTATGGCTACACCTTC.

This sequence joins TRBV3-1 (or the pseudogene TRBV3-2) and TRBJ1-2, with 9 bases lining up with TRBD1. V trimming: 2 bases; J trimming: 1 base; junction bases outside the gene matches: 11. Per germline, CDR1 LGHDT and CDR2 YNNKEL (reference sequence). This CDR3 is 18 amino acids long. The CDR3 coding sequence is TGTGCCAGCAGCCAACACGGGACAGGGCGCAACCTTAACTATGGCTACACCTTC. Protein: CASSQHGTGRNLNYGYTF.

V gene TRBV28 combines with J gene TRBJ2-7; 11 bases agree with TRBD2. Germline V gene lookup returns CDR1 MDHEN and CDR2 SYDVKM. The CDR3 extends over 15 amino acids. V shed 3 bases, J shed 2 bases, and the junction held 3 bases outside the gene matches. The CDR3 is CASSFRSGRAYEQYF. The CDR3 nucleotides read TGTGCCAGCAGTTTTCGTAGCGGGAGGGCCTACGAGCAGTACTTC.

The chain uses TRBV29-1 and TRBJ2-7; 9 bases agree with TRBD1. J lost 4 bases, V lost 5 bases, and 6 bases had no gene match. In germline, CDR1 is SQVTM, CDR2 ANQGSEA. This CDR3 is built from 13 residues. The CDR3 spells CSVTGTGSYEQYF. The CDR3 bases are TGCAGCGTTACCGGGACAGGGTCATACGAGCAGTACTTC.

J is TRBJ1-5 and V is TRBV11-3; maybe TRBD1 (5 bases). V lost 3 bases and J 5 bases, leaving 8 bases between the germline ends. Germline values: CDR1 SGHNT, CDR2 YENEEA. The CDR3 has 13 residues. The CDR3 DNA follows: TGTGCCAGCAGCTTCGACAGATATCAGCCCCAGCATTTT. Translated: CASSFDRYQPQHF. The whole variable domain, remainder taken from reference TRBV11-3 and TRBJ1-5, is EAGVVQSPRYKIIEKKQPVAFWCNPISGHNTLYWYLQNLGQGPELLIRYENEEAVDDSQLPKDRFSAERLKGVDSTLKIQPAELGDSAVYLCASSFDRYQPQHFGDGTRLSIL.

The chain joins TRBV11-2 to TRBJ2-4; 8 bases map to TRBD1. From germline, CDR1 is SGHAT and CDR2 FQNNGV. The J segment lost 6 bases and the V segment lost 2 bases, leaving 6 bases of the junction unmatched. The CDR3 loop spans 15 amino acids. CDR3 nucleotides: TGTGCCAGCAGCTTACCCCCCGGGACAGGAAACATTCAGTACTTC. Residues: CASSLPPGTGNIQYF.

With regard to this clone: Relative to the germline gene, one junction end is altered; a read error may explain this. V is TRBV6-2 or TRBV6-3 and J is TRBJ2-6; 10 bases fit TRBD1. This CDR3 has 18 amino acids. Germline V CDR1 and CDR2: MNHEY, SVGEGT. The CDR3 DNA reads as TGTGCCAGCAGCTACTTGGGACAGGGGATATCTGGGGCCAACGTCCTGACTTTC. This encodes CASSYLGQGISGANVLTF.

This chain joins TRBV20-1 and TRBJ2-7; TRBD1 aligns across 10 bases. After removal of 3 bases from V and 5 bases from J, the junction contained 10 bases not matched to a gene. Germline CDR1 is DFQATT and CDR2 is SNEGSKA (reference sequence). CDR3 length equals 15 residues. The CDR3 spells CSASPTGGLIHEQYF. CDR3 DNA: TGCAGTGCTAGTCCGACAGGGGGCTTAATCCACGAGCAGTACTTC.

The chain carries TRBV11-2 and TRBJ2-3; 8 positions match TRBD1. The CDR3 contains 16 residues. V lost 0 bases to trimming and J lost 0 bases; unmatched junction nucleotides: 2. Per the germline V gene, CDR1 is SGHAT and CDR2 is FQNNGV. In DNA, the CDR3 is TGTGCCAGCAGCTTAGACCACAGGGGGAGCACAGATACGCAGTATTTT. This encodes CASSLDHRGSTDTQYF. Full variable domain (rest looked up from reference TRBV11-2 and TRBJ2-3): EAGVAQSPRYKIIEKRQSVAFWCNPISGHATLYWYQQILGQGPKLLIQFQNNGVVDDSQLPKDRFSAERLKGVDSTLKIQPAKLEDSAVYLCASSLDHRGSTDTQYFGPGTRLTVL.

This clone was seen a few times. The J gene is TRBJ1-4, the V gene TRBV7-8; weak D call: TRBD1 (5 bases). Germline V gene data show CDR1 as SGHVS and CDR2 as FQNEAQ. The ends were cut back, 1 base at V and 8 bases at J, with 17 bases in the middle. This CDR3 region has 16 residues. The DNA for the CDR3 is TGTGCCAGCAGCTTAGTGGAAGGGGTTTTGGGGGAAAAACTGTTTTTT. It translates to CASSLVEGVLGEKLFF.

This clone was detected only once. V gene TRBV7-8 combines with J gene TRBJ1-2; TRBD1 is a possible D gene (6 bases). V lost 5 bases, J lost 1 base, and 20 bases lay in between. The length of the CDR3 is 17 residues. CDR1 SGHVS and CDR2 FQNEAQ come from the germline V gene. The CDR3 nucleotides are TGTGCCAGCAGCCCAGAGGGCCGGACAGCCTTTAACTATGGCTACACCTTC. Its protein is CASSPEGRTAFNYGYTF.

The DNA of the CDR3 is TGTGCCAGCAGCTTTCGGAGCGGCTACACCTTC. Translated, it gives CASSFRSGYTF. This chain joins TRBV5-6 and TRBJ1-2; no clear D gene. This CDR3 contains 11 residues. CDR1 SGHDT and CDR2 YYEEEE come from the germline V gene. The V and J ends lost 2 bases and 8 bases respectively, with 7 bases between them.

This sequence joins TRBV9 and TRBJ2-5; 10 nucleotides match TRBD1. CDR1 is SGDLS, CDR2 YYNGEE, per germline. CDR3 size: 17 residues. The V and J ends lost 0 bases and 1 base, in that order; junction bases with no gene match: 6. CDR3 sequence (DNA): TGTGCCAGCAGCGTAGGACCGACAGGGGGCTCCCAAGAGACCCAGTACTTC. It specifies CASSVGPTGGSQETQYF.

The J gene is TRBJ2-7, the V gene TRBV6-2 or TRBV6-3; D is unclear. The V gene lost 2 bases and the J gene lost 6 bases, with 8 bases spanning the gap. CDR1 and CDR2 (germline): MNHEY, SVGEGT. The CDR3 spans 12 residues. CDR3 sequence reads: CASSYPPSEQYF. Here the CDR3 DNA reads TGTGCCAGCAGTTACCCCCCCAGCGAGCAGTACTTC.

This clone was seen only a few times. This chain uses TRBV30 with TRBJ1-1; TRBD1 matches 11 bases. V lost 5 bases to trimming and J lost 7 bases; unmatched junction nucleotides: 6. Germline CDR1 and CDR2: GTSNPN and SVGIG (reference sequence). This CDR3 comprises 13 residues. CDR3 amino acids: CAWGRTGGNEAFF. The CDR3 DNA follows: TGTGCCTGGGGCCGGACAGGGGGCAATGAAGCTTTCTTT.

V and J are TRBV10-3 and TRBJ1-4; no reliable D call. The CDR3 sequence is 19 residues long. The V gene's germline CDR1 is ENHRY and CDR2 SYGVKD. Between the trimmed V and J ends, which lost 0 bases and 0 bases, there was a span of 17 bases. This CDR3 is CAISESGVRAAATNEKLFF. The CDR3 DNA is TGTGCCATCAGTGAGTCGGGTGTACGCGCGGCTGCAACTAATGAAAAACTGTTTTTT.

This chain uses TRBV6-2 or TRBV6-3 with TRBJ1-2, with 8 bases identical to TRBD1. CDR1 and CDR2 from the germline V gene are MNHEY and SVGEGT. The CDR3 consists of 14 residues. V shed 5 bases and J 7 bases; nucleotides not matched to a gene: 9. Here the CDR3 reads CASSPQAGGTGYTF. The CDR3 DNA sequence: TGTGCCAGCAGTCCCCAGGCAGGGGGCACTGGCTACACCTTC.

The chain links TRBV4-3 to TRBJ1-6; tentative D call: TRBD1 (6 bases). This CDR3 has 13 amino acids. From germline, CDR1 is LGHNA and CDR2 YSLEER. V lost 2 bases and J 12 bases, leaving 11 bases between the germline ends. The DNA of the CDR3 is TGCGCCAGCAGCCAACACAGGGTTTTACCCCTCCACTTT. Translated: CASSQHRVLPLHF.

V gene TRBV29-1 combines with J gene TRBJ1-2; TRBD1 aligns across 10 bases. Trimming cost V 6 bases and J 3 bases; bases outside gene matches: 7. Germline values: CDR1 SQVTM, CDR2 ANQGSEA. The CDR3 extends over 14 amino acids. In nucleotides, the CDR3 is TGCAGCGTAGCCGGGACAGGGGTGGACTATGGCTACACCTTC. It yields the protein CSVAGTGVDYGYTF.

V gene TRBV30 combines with J gene TRBJ1-4; TRBD1 might be the D (6 bases). The germline gives CDR1 GTSNPN, CDR2 SVGIG (reference sequence). CDR3 length: 13 amino acids. V lost 6 bases and J 5 bases, leaving 13 bases between the germline ends. Here the CDR3 reads CACRGTPNEKLFF. The CDR3 DNA follows: TGTGCCTGTAGGGGGACACCGAATGAAAAACTGTTTTTT.

This clone came up once. V usage is TRBV19 and J usage is TRBJ2-1; perhaps TRBD1 as D (5 bases). Germline-derived CDR1 and CDR2 are LNHDA and SQIVND (reference sequence). The CDR3 has 15 residues. V was trimmed by 3 bases and J by 5 bases, leaving 14 bases between them. The CDR3, as DNA: TGTGCCAGTAGTATTGGGGCCGGCAGCGACAATGAGCAGTTCTTC. It codes for CASSIGAGSDNEQFF. Variable domain in full (rest from reference TRBV19 and TRBJ2-1): DGGITQSPKYLFRKEGQNVTLSCEQNLNHDAMYWYRQDPGQGLRLIYYSQIVNDFQKGDIAEGYSVSREKKESFPLTVTSAQKNPTAFYLCASSIGAGSDNEQFFGPGTRLTVL.

The chain combines TRBV6-1 with TRBJ2-1; no reliable D call. V gave up 3 bases and J gave up 0 bases, with 6 bases separating them. CDR3 length: 14 amino acids. Per the germline V gene, CDR1 is MNHNS and CDR2 is SASEGT. Here the CDR3 reads CASSEVGSYNEQFF. The CDR3 nucleotides are TGTGCCAGCAGTGAGGTCGGCTCCTACAATGAGCAGTTCTTC.

The CDR3 DNA reads TGCGCCAGCAGTGATTGGAAGGAGACCTCCTACAATGAGCAGTTCTTC. It specifies CASSDWKETSYNEQFF. The rearrangement joins TRBV10-2 to TRBJ2-1; D is undetermined. The germline gives CDR1 WSHSY, CDR2 SAAADI. Trimming cost V 3 bases and J 0 bases, with 12 bases left between them. CDR3 size: 16 residues.

The chain combines TRBV2 with TRBJ2-2; 7 nucleotides align to TRBD2. The CDR3 has 15 residues. The V and J ends lost 1 base and 5 bases, in that order; junction bases with no gene match: 4. CDR1 is SNHLY, CDR2 FYNNEI, per germline. The CDR3 DNA reads TGTGCCAGCAGTGAAGGACTCGGGGGGACCGGGGAGCTGTTTTTT. It specifies CASSEGLGGTGELFF.

The chain uses TRBV5-1 and TRBJ2-5; 7 nucleotides align to TRBD2. Germline-derived CDR1 and CDR2 are SGHRS and YFSETQ. The trim removed 7 bases at V and 1 base at J, leaving 7 bases unmatched. This CDR3 contains 14 residues. In DNA, the CDR3 is TGCGCCAGCTGCTATAGCGGGTTCCAAGAGACCCAGTACTTC. It codes for CASCYSGFQETQYF. Looking up the rest from reference TRBV5-1 and TRBJ2-5 gives the full variable domain: KAGVTQTPRYLIKTRGQQVTLSCSPISGHRSVSWYQQTPGQGLQFLFEYFSETQRNKGNFPGRFSGRQFSNSRSEMNVSTLELGDSALYLCASCYSGFQETQYFGPGTRLLVL.

DNA of the CDR3: TGTGCCAGCTCACCTGGGACAGTTAATCGGAACTATGGCTACACCTTC. Translation gives CASSPGTVNRNYGYTF. The rearrangement uses TRBV18 and TRBJ1-2; TRBD1 matches 7 bases. V shed 3 bases and J 2 bases; nucleotides not matched to a gene: 9. The germline V gene encodes CDR1 KGHSH and CDR2 LQKENI. This CDR3 has 16 residues.